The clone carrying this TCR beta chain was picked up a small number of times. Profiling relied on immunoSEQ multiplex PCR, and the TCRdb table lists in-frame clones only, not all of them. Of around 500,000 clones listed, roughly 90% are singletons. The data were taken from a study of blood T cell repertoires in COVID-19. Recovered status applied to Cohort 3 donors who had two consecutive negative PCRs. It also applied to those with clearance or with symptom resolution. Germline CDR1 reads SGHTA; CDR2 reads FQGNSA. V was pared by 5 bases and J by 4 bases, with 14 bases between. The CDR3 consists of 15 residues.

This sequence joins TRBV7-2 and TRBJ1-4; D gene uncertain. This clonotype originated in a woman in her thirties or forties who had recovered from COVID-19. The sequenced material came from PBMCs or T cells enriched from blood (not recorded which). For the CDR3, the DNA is TGTGCCAGCAGCGCTCGCGGTGGGAGTAATGAAAAACTGTTTTTT. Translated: CASSARGGSNEKLFF. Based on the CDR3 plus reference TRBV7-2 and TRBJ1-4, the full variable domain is GAGVSQSPSNKVTEKGKDVELRCDPISGHTALYWYRQSLGQGLEFLIYFQGNSAPDKSGLPSDRFSAERTGGSVSTLTIQRTQQEDSAVYLCASSARGGSNEKLFFGSGTQLSVL.